The rows below give T cell receptor beta chains drawn from one sample of a study of blood T cells in healthy people across ages. TCRdb reprocessed the 5' RACE reads with MiXCR, giving one entry per CDR3 protein. Of roughly 500,000 distinct CDR3 sequences in the sample, approximately 25% were seen once. The sequencing input was blood. These receptors originate from a woman in her 70s in good health. CDR3s include the opening cysteine and the closing phenylalanine or tryptophan. D genes are given only for firm matches. The listing skips clone size in some rows; elsewhere it reads once, few, many or a size class.

V gene: TRBV4-1
D gene: TRBD1
clone size: -
J gene: TRBJ2-5
CDR3 protein: CASSRWTGGDETQYF
CDR3 DNA: TGCGCCAGCAGCCGCTGGACAGGGGGCGACGAGACCCAGTACTTC

V gene: TRBV4-3
D gene: -
clone size: few
J gene: TRBJ2-5
CDR3 protein: CASSQDEPGSRETQYF
CDR3 DNA: TGCGCCAGCAGCCAAGATGAACCAGGCTCTAGGGAGACCCAGTACTTC

V gene: TRBV5-1
D gene: -
clone size: few
J gene: TRBJ2-3
CDR3 protein: CASSLDSGPADTQYF
CDR3 DNA: TGCGCCAGCAGCTTGGATTCGGGGCCCGCAGATACGCAGTATTTT

V gene: TRBV29-1
D gene: -
clone size: -
J gene: TRBJ1-5
CDR3 protein: CSVVEAGLLNQPQHF
CDR3 DNA: TGCAGCGTTGTAGAGGCGGGACTGCTCAATCAGCCCCAGCATTTT

V gene: TRBV20-1
D gene: -
clone size: few
J gene: TRBJ1-1
CDR3 protein: CSARQVPEAFF
CDR3 DNA: TGCAGTGCTAGACAGGTTCCTGAAGCTTTCTTT

V gene: TRBV12-3/TRBV12-4
D gene: -
clone size: -
J gene: TRBJ2-7
CDR3 protein: CASSLDEAGEQYF
CDR3 DNA: TGTGCCAGCAGCCTCGACGAGGCGGGCGAGCAGTACTTC

V gene: TRBV5-1
D gene: -
clone size: -
J gene: TRBJ1-2
CDR3 protein: CASSFQTTHRTNYGYTF
CDR3 DNA: TGCGCCAGCAGCTTCCAGACGACACACAGGACTAACTATGGCTACACCTTC

V gene: TRBV7-9
D gene: -
clone size: medium-sized
J gene: TRBJ2-5
CDR3 protein: CASGGSSAKETQYF
CDR3 DNA: TGTGCCAGCGGCGGTTCTAGTGCCAAAGAGACCCAGTACTTC

V gene: TRBV7-2
D gene: TRBD1
clone size: few
J gene: TRBJ2-5
CDR3 protein: CASSLNRGEETQYF
CDR3 DNA: TGTGCCAGCAGCTTGAACAGGGGAGAAGAGACCCAGTACTTC

V gene: TRBV6-1
D gene: -
clone size: few
J gene: TRBJ1-4
CDR3 protein: CASTARDQANEKLFF
CDR3 DNA: TGTGCCAGCACCGCCCGGGACCAAGCTAATGAAAAACTGTTTTTT

V gene: TRBV5-1
D gene: TRBD1
clone size: many
J gene: TRBJ2-5
CDR3 protein: CASSVDREETQYF
CDR3 DNA: TGTGCCAGCAGCGTAGACAGGGAAGAGACCCAGTACTTC

V gene: TRBV3-1
D gene: TRBD1
clone size: few
J gene: TRBJ1-2
CDR3 protein: CASSQRLLPGDRGYDGYTF
CDR3 DNA: TGTGCCAGCAGCCAACGCCTGCTCCCTGGGGACAGGGGGTATGATGGCTACACCTTC

V gene: TRBV29-1
D gene: -
clone size: -
J gene: TRBJ1-1
CDR3 protein: CSVRDFAEAFF
CDR3 DNA: TGCAGCGTGAGGGATTTCGCTGAAGCTTTCTTT

V gene: TRBV12-3/TRBV12-4
D gene: -
clone size: once
J gene: TRBJ2-5
CDR3 protein: CASSPGDRGETQYF
CDR3 DNA: TGTGCCAGCAGTCCCGGGGACCGGGGGGAGACCCAGTACTTC

V gene: TRBV6-4
D gene: TRBD1
clone size: -
J gene: TRBJ2-1
CDR3 protein: CASSAQPGQTSNEQFF
CDR3 DNA: TGTGCCAGCAGCGCCCAACCGGGACAGACCTCCAATGAGCAGTTCTTC

V gene: TRBV25-1
D gene: -
clone size: -
J gene: TRBJ2-7
CDR3 protein: CASSDQGWGEQYF
CDR3 DNA: TGTGCCAGCAGTGACCAAGGCTGGGGCGAGCAGTACTTC

V gene: TRBV11-3
D gene: -
clone size: -
J gene: TRBJ2-5
CDR3 protein: CASSLDQYRVETQYF
CDR3 DNA: TGTGCCAGCAGCTTAGATCAGTACAGGGTGGAGACCCAGTACTTC

V gene: TRBV10-3
D gene: -
clone size: few
J gene: TRBJ2-3
CDR3 protein: CAISTSRTDTQYF
CDR3 DNA: TGTGCCATCTCCACCTCGAGAACAGATACGCAGTATTTT

V gene: TRBV20-1
D gene: TRBD1
clone size: -
J gene: TRBJ1-2
CDR3 protein: CSASFPGQNYGYTF
CDR3 DNA: TGCAGTGCTAGTTTCCCGGGACAGAACTATGGCTACACCTTC